These 6 T cell receptor beta chains originate from one sample sequenced in a study of shared clonotypes between healthy human individuals. Profiled with immunoSEQ multiplex PCR; TCRdb holds only in-frame clones, not every one. Of hundreds of thousands of clones listed, around four fifths are singletons. The material sequenced was memory CD4+ T cells sorted from blood. This sample's subset: CD45RA-negative fraction. The source is a woman in her twenties or thirties in good health.

The chain employs TRBV7-6 and TRBJ2-3; 9 bases map to TRBD1. The junction had 12 bases not matched to a gene; V was cut back by 4 bases and J by 7 bases. Per germline, CDR1 SGHVS and CDR2 FNYEAQ. This CDR3 has 16 residues. CDR3 nucleotide sequence: TGTGCCAGCAGCTCCTACAAGGACAGGGGTGGATATACGCAGTATTTT. Translation: CASSSYKDRGGYTQYF.

The J gene is TRBJ2-1, the V gene TRBV2; TRBD2 agrees at 10 bases. The germline V gene has CDR1 SNHLY and CDR2 FYNNEI. The V segment lost 6 bases and the J segment 13 bases; nucleotides outside the gene matches: 6. There are 12 residues in the CDR3. The CDR3 is CASRAGGEKQFF. The CDR3 DNA sequence: TGTGCCAGCAGAGCGGGAGGGGAGAAACAGTTCTTC.

This clone was counted once. The rearrangement uses TRBV6-1 and TRBJ2-7; a weak D match, TRBD2 (5 bases). The CDR3 runs to 16 residues. Per the germline V gene, CDR1 is MNHNS and CDR2 is SASEGT. V dropped 1 base and J dropped 0 bases, with 13 bases sitting between them. CDR3 nucleotide sequence: TGTGCCAGCAGTGAAGTAGGTAGCGAGAGCTCCTACGAGCAGTACTTC. Residues: CASSEVGSESSYEQYF.

This chain links TRBV18 with TRBJ2-2, with 7 nucleotides matching TRBD1. This CDR3 contains 13 residues. Per the germline V gene, CDR1 is KGHSH and CDR2 is LQKENI. V dropped 4 bases and J dropped 6; count of bases not matched to a gene: 2. Written as DNA, the CDR3 is TGTGCCAGCTCACAGGGGGCCGCCGGGGAGCTGTTTTTT. It codes for CASSQGAAGELFF.

This clone has at least ten counts. The chain couples TRBV28 to TRBJ2-7, with 7 bases lining up with TRBD1. V dropped 5 bases and J dropped 4; count of bases not matched to a gene: 11. Germline CDR1 reads MDHEN; CDR2 reads SYDVKM. The CDR3 runs to 15 residues. CDR3: CASSPRPTGIYEQYF. The CDR3 DNA follows: TGTGCCAGCAGTCCCCGCCCGACAGGGATTTACGAGCAGTACTTC.

This clone was detected many times. V is TRBV6-5 and J is TRBJ1-1; 9 bases line up with TRBD1. Germline CDR1 MNHEY, CDR2 SVGAGI. The CDR3 is 15 amino acids. The junction had 5 bases not matched to a gene; V was cut back by 5 bases and J by 1 base. The CDR3 DNA sequence: TGTGCCAGCAGTACTCCGGGACAGGGGAACACTGAAGCTTTCTTT. This translates into CASSTPGQGNTEAFF.